This is a list of T cell receptor beta chains from one sample in a study of blood T cell repertoires in COVID-19. The assay was immunoSEQ multiplex PCR, and TCRdb's table has in-frame clones only and misses some. In the table there are over 100,000 clones, 86% of which are singletons. Sequencing input: peripheral blood. The receptors stem from a woman in her sixties or seventies with COVID-19, enrolled during active disease. The CDR3 runs from the conserved cysteine through the conserved F or W. The D gene is left open where the match is weak. Some rows mark clone size as missing; the rest say once, few, many or name a class of expanded clone.

size: NA; D: TRBD1; V: TRBV6-2/TRBV6-3; J: TRBJ2-2; DNA: TGTGCCAGCAGTTACCGGACAGGGGGCGGAAACACCGGGGAGCTGTTTTTT; CDR3: CASSYRTGGGNTGELFF
size: NA; D: NA; V: TRBV19; J: TRBJ1-3; DNA: TGTGCCAGTAGTATATCGGGCTCTGGAAACACCATATATTTT; CDR3: CASSISGSGNTIYF
size: once; D: TRBD1; V: TRBV2; J: TRBJ1-1; DNA: TGTGCCAGTCGCAGGGGGCTGAGACCCGACGCTGAAGCTTTCTTT; CDR3: CASRRGLRPDAEAFF
size: NA; D: NA; V: TRBV2; J: TRBJ1-1; DNA: TGTGCCAGCAGGCCGACAGAGAACACTGAAGCTTTCTTT; CDR3: CASRPTENTEAFF
size: NA; D: TRBD2; V: TRBV24-1; J: TRBJ2-3; DNA: TGTGCCACCAGGGACGGGGGGACAGATACGCAGTATTTT; CDR3: CATRDGGTDTQYF
size: NA; D: TRBD1; V: TRBV6-5; J: TRBJ2-7; DNA: TGTGCCAGCAGTTACGAAGGGACAGGCTCCTACGAGCAGTACTTC; CDR3: CASSYEGTGSYEQYF
size: NA; D: NA; V: TRBV6-5; J: TRBJ2-7; DNA: TGTGCCAGCCGACAGGCGGGCTACGAGCAGTACTTC; CDR3: CASRQAGYEQYF
size: NA; D: NA; V: TRBV2; J: TRBJ2-2; DNA: TGTGCCAGCAGTGAACGGCACTATCCGAACACCGGGGAGCTGTTTTTT; CDR3: CASSERHYPNTGELFF
size: NA; D: TRBD1; V: TRBV2; J: TRBJ1-1; DNA: TGTGCCAGCAGTTATGAAATTGACAGGGACACTGAAGCTTTCTTT; CDR3: CASSYEIDRDTEAFF
size: NA; D: TRBD1; V: TRBV6-2/TRBV6-3; J: TRBJ1-5; DNA: TGTGCCAGCAGCTCCCGACAGGGGGCGTATCAGCCCCAGCATTTT; CDR3: CASSSRQGAYQPQHF
size: NA; D: NA; V: TRBV27; J: TRBJ1-4; DNA: TGTGCCAGCAGTTCCACGTGGGGCACTAATGAAAAACTGTTTTTT; CDR3: CASSSTWGTNEKLFF
size: NA; D: NA; V: TRBV7-9; J: TRBJ2-6; DNA: TGTGCCAGCAGCTCCTCCAGGGCTGGGGCCAACGTCCTGACTTTC; CDR3: CASSSSRAGANVLTF
size: NA; D: TRBD2; V: TRBV5-4; J: TRBJ2-7; DNA: TGTGCCAGCAGCTTGGCCGGGACTAGATACTACGAGCAGTACTTC; CDR3: CASSLAGTRYYEQYF
size: NA; D: NA; V: TRBV4-1; J: TRBJ2-5; DNA: TGCGCCAGCAGCCCTCTTTCTACCGGACAGCTGGAGACCCAGTACTTC; CDR3: CASSPLSTGQLETQYF
size: NA; D: TRBD1; V: TRBV6-5; J: TRBJ2-3; DNA: TGTGCCAGCAGAGCCCGGGACAGACACACAGATACGCAGTATTTT; CDR3: CASRARDRHTDTQYF
size: NA; D: NA; V: TRBV2; J: TRBJ1-5; DNA: TGTGCCAGCTCAACGCAGGGTATGCGGCCCCAGCATTTT; CDR3: CASSTQGMRPQHF
size: NA; D: TRBD1; V: TRBV28; J: TRBJ2-6; DNA: TGTGCCGGACAGGGGAAGTACTCTGGGGCCAACGTCCTGACTTTC; CDR3: CAGQGKYSGANVLTF
size: NA; D: NA; V: TRBV3-1/TRBV3-2; J: TRBJ1-1; DNA: TGTGCCAGCACGAACAGTCTGAACACTGAAGCTTTCTTT; CDR3: CASTNSLNTEAFF
size: NA; D: NA; V: TRBV28; J: TRBJ2-7; DNA: TGTGCCGCCTTGGGGGGTCACTCCTCCTACGAGCAGTACTTC; CDR3: CAALGGHSSYEQYF
size: NA; D: TRBD1; V: TRBV9; J: TRBJ1-1; DNA: TGTGCCAGCAGCCCCCAGACAGGGCGGTACACTGAAGCTTTCTTT; CDR3: CASSPQTGRYTEAFF
size: NA; D: TRBD1; V: TRBV3-1/TRBV3-2; J: TRBJ2-2; DNA: TGTGCCAGCAACCAGGGACAGTCCACCGGGGAGCTGTTTTTT; CDR3: CASNQGQSTGELFF
size: once; D: TRBD1; V: TRBV18; J: TRBJ1-4; DNA: TGTGCCAGCTCGCGACAGGGCCGAGAGATGAAAGGGCTGTTTTTT; CDR3: CASSRQGREMKGLFF
size: NA; D: TRBD1; V: TRBV7-2; J: TRBJ1-3; DNA: TGTGCCAGCAGCTCCAGGACAGGGGTCGGAAACACCATATATTTT; CDR3: CASSSRTGVGNTIYF
size: NA; D: TRBD2; V: TRBV6-5; J: TRBJ2-7; DNA: TGTGCCAGCAGTTACTCTAGCGGGGGGGAACCCGAGCAGTACTTC; CDR3: CASSYSSGGEPEQYF
size: NA; D: NA; V: TRBV2; J: TRBJ1-1; DNA: TGTGCCAGCAGGGGGGGAAGCGCTGAAGCTTTCTTT; CDR3: CASRGGSAEAFF
size: NA; D: TRBD2; V: TRBV2; J: TRBJ2-1; DNA: TGTGCCAGCAGAGTTCGGACTAGCGGGGGTTCCAATGAGCAGTTCTTC; CDR3: CASRVRTSGGSNEQFF
size: few; D: TRBD2; V: TRBV27; J: TRBJ2-1; DNA: TGTGCCAGCAGTTTTAGGGCGGGGGGAACCTACAATGAGCAGTTCTTC; CDR3: CASSFRAGGTYNEQFF
size: NA; D: NA; V: TRBV19; J: TRBJ1-4; DNA: TGTGCCAGTAGTCCGCCCCGAGGAACCGGGGGGAACGAAAAACTGTTTTTT; CDR3: CASSPPRGTGGNEKLFF
size: NA; D: NA; V: TRBV5-1; J: TRBJ2-4; DNA: TGCGCCAGCAGCCCGGACACAGCCAAAAACATTCAGTACTTC; CDR3: CASSPDTAKNIQYF
size: NA; D: TRBD1; V: TRBV29-1; J: TRBJ1-2; DNA: TGCAGCGTCTCACGGACAGGGGGAGAAGGCTACACCTTC; CDR3: CSVSRTGGEGYTF
size: NA; D: NA; V: TRBV7-3; J: TRBJ1-1; DNA: TGTGCCAGCAGCTTCCAGGAGAACACTGAAGCTTTCTTT; CDR3: CASSFQENTEAFF
size: NA; D: TRBD2; V: TRBV7-8; J: TRBJ2-5; DNA: TGTGCCAGCAGCCCCTCGGGACTAGCGGGAAAAGAGACCCAGTACTTC; CDR3: CASSPSGLAGKETQYF
size: NA; D: NA; V: TRBV21-1; J: TRBJ1-2; DNA: TGTGCCAGCAGCAAAGGGGCCCGGGGGTTCTACACCTTC; CDR3: CASSKGARGFYTF
size: NA; D: NA; V: TRBV2; J: TRBJ1-5; DNA: TGTGCCAGCAGTGATGCGCCACAGGGTAATCAGCCCCAGCATTTT; CDR3: CASSDAPQGNQPQHF
size: once; D: TRBD1; V: TRBV6-5; J: TRBJ1-1; DNA: TGTGCCAGCAGTTATGGGACAGGGCACACTGAAGCTTTCTTT; CDR3: CASSYGTGHTEAFF
size: NA; D: NA; V: TRBV11-1; J: TRBJ2-3; DNA: TGTGCCAGCAGCTATTACAGGGATGGCACAGATACGCAGTATTTT; CDR3: CASSYYRDGTDTQYF
size: NA; D: TRBD2; V: TRBV5-6; J: TRBJ2-1; DNA: TGTGCCAGCAGCATACTAGCGGGGGCCTACAATGAGCAGTTCTTC; CDR3: CASSILAGAYNEQFF
size: NA; D: NA; V: TRBV7-2; J: TRBJ2-1; DNA: TGTGCCAGCAGCTTAGGTTCGAGTTCCTACAATGAGCAGTTCTTC; CDR3: CASSLGSSSYNEQFF
size: NA; D: TRBD1; V: TRBV15; J: TRBJ1-5; DNA: TGTGCCACCAGCTTAGGGGACAGGGGCACTAATCAGCCCCAGCATTTT; CDR3: CATSLGDRGTNQPQHF
size: NA; D: TRBD1; V: TRBV24-1; J: TRBJ1-2; DNA: TGTGCCACCAGTGATGACAGGGAGGACGGCTACACCTTC; CDR3: CATSDDREDGYTF
size: NA; D: NA; V: TRBV19; J: TRBJ2-4; DNA: TGTGCCAGTAGTATAGATTCGGGCGGGACAGATCTAGCCAAAAACATTCAGTACTTC; CDR3: CASSIDSGGTDLAKNIQYF
size: NA; D: TRBD1; V: TRBV5-1; J: TRBJ2-7; DNA: TGCGCCAGCAGTTGGACGGCAGGGGGTGTTTACGAGCAGTACTTC; CDR3: CASSWTAGGVYEQYF